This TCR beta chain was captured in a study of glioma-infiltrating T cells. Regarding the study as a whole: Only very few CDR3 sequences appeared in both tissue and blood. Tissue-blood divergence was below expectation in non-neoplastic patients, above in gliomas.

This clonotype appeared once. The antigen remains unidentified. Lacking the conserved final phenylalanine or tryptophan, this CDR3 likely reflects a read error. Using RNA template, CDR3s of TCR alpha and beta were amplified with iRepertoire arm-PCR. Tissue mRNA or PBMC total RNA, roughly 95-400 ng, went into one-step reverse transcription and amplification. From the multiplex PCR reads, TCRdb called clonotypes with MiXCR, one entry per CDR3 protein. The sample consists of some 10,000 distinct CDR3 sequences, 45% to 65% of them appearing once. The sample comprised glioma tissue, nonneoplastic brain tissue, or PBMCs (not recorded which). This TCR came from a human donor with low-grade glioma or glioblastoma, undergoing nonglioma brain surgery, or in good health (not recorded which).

DNA for the CDR3: TGCTCCAGCAGTGAAGGACTAGCCGATGAGCAGTTCCTC. It specifies CSSSEGLADEQFL. This chain joins TRBV12-3 or TRBV12-4 and TRBJ2-1; 8 bases are shared with TRBD2. The CDR3 runs to 13 residues.